The 9 T cell receptor beta chains presented below share a single source sample, sequenced in a study of T cells after yellow fever vaccination. TCRdb re-analysed the 5' RACE reads in MiXCR, keeping a single row per CDR3 protein. The sample holds over 250,000 distinct CDR3 sequences, over 4% seen once. The source was PBMCs, collected 5 days after the yellow fever booster vaccination. These receptors all come from a man between 18 and 29 years old who received the YFV17D yellow fever vaccine.

The chain links TRBV5-1 to TRBJ2-5, with TRBD2 matching 7 bases. This CDR3 has 15 residues. The V and J ends lost 0 bases and 6 bases, in that order; junction bases with no gene match: 8. CDR1 is SGHRS, CDR2 YFSETQ, per germline. This CDR3 reads CASSLDGGGRKTQYF. The DNA for the CDR3 is TGCGCCAGCAGCTTGGATGGCGGGGGTAGGAAGACCCAGTACTTC.

This clonotype came up many times. This chain uses TRBV4-1 with TRBJ2-1; D not certain. The CDR3 is 14 residues long. V was clipped by 3 bases and J by 9 bases, with 15 bases between them. Per germline, CDR1 MGHRA and CDR2 YSYEKL. CDR3 protein: CASSHPLLVGEQFF. The CDR3, as DNA: TGCGCCAGCAGCCACCCCCTCCTAGTGGGTGAGCAGTTCTTC.

This clonotype appeared a few times. The J gene is TRBJ2-1, the V gene TRBV18; perhaps D is TRBD1 or TRBD2 (5 bases each). This CDR3 comprises 14 residues. Germline loops: CDR1 KGHSH, CDR2 LQKENI. V shed 5 bases and J shed 4 bases, with 12 bases lying between them. As DNA, the CDR3 is TGTGCCAGCTCATCCCGGGACGGGTACAATGAGCAGTTCTTC. This codes for CASSSRDGYNEQFF.

As to this clonotype: Here the CDR3 omits its conserved ending phenylalanine or tryptophan, so a read error is the likely source. V is TRBV2 and J is TRBJ2-7; D might be TRBD1 (6 bases). The V and J ends lost 7 bases and 2 bases respectively, with 12 bases between them. The CDR3 length is 13 residues. Germline lookup yields CDR1 SNHLY and CDR2 FYNNEI. CDR3: CASTGQGPYEQYS. As DNA, the CDR3 is TGTGCCAGCACCGGGCAGGGGCCCTACGAGCAGTACTCC.

This clonotype was recorded a few times. The rearrangement joins TRBV4-3 to TRBJ1-2, with no clear D. Germline assignment: CDR1 LGHNA and CDR2 YSLEER. Trimming took 1 base from V and 5 from J, leaving 8 bases between them. The length of the CDR3 is 13 residues. In nucleotides, the CDR3 is TGCGCCAGCAGCCAAGTTGAAGGGTATGGCTACACCTTC. Its protein product is CASSQVEGYGYTF.

This clonotype was detected many times. The gene calls are TRBV5-1 and TRBJ2-7; no firm D call. Looked up from germline, CDR1 is SGHRS and CDR2 is YFSETQ. V lost 0 bases and J 3 bases, leaving 7 bases between the germline ends. This CDR3 spans 13 amino acids. CDR3 sequence: CASSLDGDYEQYV. CDR3 DNA sequence: TGCGCCAGCAGCTTGGACGGCGACTACGAGCAGTACGTC.

The rearrangement uses TRBV18 and TRBJ2-3, with TRBD2 matching over 10 bases. Germline V gene sequence: CDR1 KGHSH, CDR2 LQKENI. The length of the CDR3 is 16 residues. V shed 6 bases and J 5 bases; nucleotides not matched to a gene: 11. In nucleotides, the CDR3 is TGTGCCAGCTCCGAGAACCTAGCGGGGGCCGGAGATACGCAGTATTTT. Amino acids: CASSENLAGAGDTQYF.

This clonotype was observed a few times. The V and J genes are TRBV10-3 and TRBJ2-1; 9 nucleotides agree with TRBD2. CDR1 is ENHRY and CDR2 is SYGVKD in the germline V gene. The CDR3 consists of 15 residues. V shed 4 bases, J shed 5 bases, and the junction held 6 bases outside the gene matches. The CDR3 region is CAISGVGGGDNEQFF. The DNA of the CDR3 is TGTGCCATCAGTGGAGTCGGCGGGGGGGACAATGAGCAGTTCTTC.

This clonotype was seen repeatedly, ten times or more. The genes are TRBV20-1 and TRBJ2-1; D unresolved. Trimming removed 3 bases at V and 8 bases at J, with 14 bases between. The CDR3 spans 13 residues. Per the germline V gene, CDR1 is DFQATT and CDR2 is SNEGSKA (reference sequence). The CDR3 sequence is CSASNGGFDEQFF. CDR3 nucleotides: TGCAGTGCTAGTAATGGCGGATTCGATGAGCAGTTCTTC.